These T cell receptor beta chains were read from a single sample in a study of blood T cell repertoires in COVID-19. Assay: immunoSEQ multiplex PCR; the TCRdb copy retains only in-frame clones and omits some. The table shows 200,000 or so clones, with approximately 86% occurring only once. The source material was peripheral blood. The receptors come from a man between 65 and 80 years old with active or convalescent COVID-19. Both conserved end residues are part of each CDR3. D genes are given only for firm matches. Clone size is not always given. Where it is, it says once, few, many or a class for expanded clones.

len	d_gene	abundance	v_gene	j_gene	CDR3aa	CDR3nt
14	-	-	TRBV3-1/TRBV3-2	TRBJ1-5	CASGTQPPNQPQHF	TGTGCCAGCGGGACTCAGCCTCCCAATCAGCCCCAGCATTTT
16	TRBD1	few	TRBV5-1	TRBJ1-4	CASSFGQGGTNEKLFF	TGCGCCAGCAGCTTCGGGCAGGGGGGCACTAATGAAAAACTGTTTTTT
15	-	-	TRBV9	TRBJ2-3	CASSVTPDGTDTQYF	TGTGCCAGCAGCGTCACTCCCGATGGCACAGATACGCAGTATTTT
19	TRBD1	-	TRBV3-1/TRBV3-2	TRBJ1-6	CASSQDRIRDRGNNSPLHF	TGTGCCAGCAGCCAAGATAGGATTCGGGACAGGGGAAATAATTCACCCCTCCACTTT
14	TRBD1	-	TRBV2	TRBJ1-1	CASSRQGEGPEAFF	TGTGCCAGCAGTCGACAGGGGGAAGGACCTGAAGCTTTCTTT
20	TRBD2	-	TRBV6-2/TRBV6-3	TRBJ2-3	CASSSQMSSGRYLGADTQYF	TGTGCCAGCAGTTCTCAGATGTCTAGCGGGAGATATTTAGGGGCAGATACGCAGTATTTT
16	-	-	TRBV7-2	TRBJ1-6	CASSPPDSVKGSPLHF	TGTGCCAGCAGCCCCCCGGACAGCGTTAAGGGTTCACCCCTCCACTTT
13	-	-	TRBV30	TRBJ1-2	CAWSRRTHYGYTF	TGTGCCTGGAGTCGCAGAACCCACTATGGCTACACCTTC
12	TRBD1	-	TRBV29-1	TRBJ2-7	CSGRQGPYEQYF	TGCAGCGGCCGACAGGGCCCCTACGAGCAGTACTTC
16	-	once	TRBV4-3	TRBJ2-2	CASSQDEGRYTGELFF	TGCGCCAGCAGCCAAGATGAGGGCAGGTACACCGGGGAGCTGTTTTTT
17	TRBD2	-	TRBV19	TRBJ2-3	CASSISAGGYSTDTQYF	TGTGCCAGTAGTATTTCAGCGGGGGGCTACAGCACAGATACGCAGTATTTT
15	TRBD2	-	TRBV30	TRBJ2-1	CAWSRRTSVYNEQFF	TGTGCCTGGAGCCGCAGGACTAGCGTTTACAATGAGCAGTTCTTC
12	-	few	TRBV2	TRBJ2-5	CATAGARETQYF	TGTGCCACGGCGGGGGCGCGGGAGACCCAGTACTTC
16	TRBD1	-	TRBV6-6	TRBJ1-4	CASSRQGGATNEKLFF	TGTGCCAGCAGTCGACAGGGGGGAGCAACTAATGAAAAACTGTTTTTT
17	-	-	TRBV28	TRBJ2-2	CASSLVPGRLNTGELFF	TGTGCCAGCAGTTTAGTCCCAGGTCGGCTGAACACCGGGGAGCTGTTTTTT
14	TRBD1	-	TRBV7-9	TRBJ2-1	CASSRDSSYNEQFF	TGTGCCAGCAGTCGGGACAGCTCCTACAATGAGCAGTTCTTC
11	-	-	TRBV6-2/TRBV6-3	TRBJ2-7	CASSRLGEQYF	TGTGCCAGCAGCCGACTAGGGGAGCAGTACTTC
13	-	-	TRBV6-5	TRBJ2-7	CASSQGQLYEQYF	TGTGCCAGCAGCCAAGGACAGCTCTACGAGCAGTACTTC
14	-	-	TRBV6-2/TRBV6-3	TRBJ2-6	CASSLSSGANVLTF	TGTGCCAGCAGTCTTAGTTCTGGGGCCAACGTCCTGACTTTC
15	TRBD2	-	TRBV6-5	TRBJ2-7	CASSFGGDPSYEQYF	TGTGCCAGCAGCTTCGGGGGGGACCCCTCCTACGAGCAGTACTTC
14	-	-	TRBV28	TRBJ2-7	CASSLGLLKYEQYF	TGTGCCAGCAGTTTAGGACTCCTGAAGTACGAGCAGTACTTC
15	-	-	TRBV19	TRBJ2-1	CASRARDTSYNEQFF	TGTGCCAGCCGGGCCAGGGACACATCCTACAATGAGCAGTTCTTC